This T cell receptor beta chain was recovered during a study of beta chain features in type 1 diabetes. On the study more broadly: The samples had 100 million to 140 million sorted cells examined in all.

A word on this clone: Its antigen remains unknown.

Isolated RNA was reverse transcribed in full, so expressed TCRB transcripts were sequenced. Measured with immunoSEQ multiplex PCR; TCRdb has only the in-frame clones, and not every one. The table has about 740,000 clones, roughly an eighth seen once. Isolation of CD4+ naive, central memory, regulatory and stem cell-like memory cells was achieved by sorting via CD45RO/CCR7/CD25/CD127/CD95/CD27. General study results and limits: Patients with Type 1 diabetes showed moderately but significantly shorter TCRB CDR3s in all four CD4+ subsets. In type 1 diabetes patients, VDJ junctions had fewer insertions; deletions at these junctions were more frequent. Within patients, naive, central memory and Treg TCRB repertoires seemed more similar than within healthy donors.

The length of the CDR3 is 15 residues. The V and J ends lost 0 bases and 4 bases respectively, with 13 bases between them. From germline, CDR1 is SGDLS and CDR2 YYNGEE. This clonotype was sampled from a man between 18 and 35 years old with type 1 diabetes. The chain combines TRBV9 with TRBJ1-2; perhaps TRBD1 as D (6 bases). The sequencing input was naive CD4+ T cells from blood. The CDR3 here is CASSVAADRVYGYTF. In DNA form, the CDR3 reads TGTGCCAGCAGCGTAGCGGCGGACAGAGTCTATGGCTACACCTTC.